The source of this TCR beta chain is a study of cytomegalovirus exposure and HLA in healthy donors. Study summary: In terms of ancestry, the Caucasian-associated cluster contained more than 65% of the 350 to 450 genotyped donors.

PCR employed 60 Vbeta and 13 Jbeta primers. Profiled with immunoSEQ multiplex PCR; TCRdb holds only in-frame clones, not every one. The top ten clones hold roughly 3.2% of a sample with fewer than 250,000 clones, roughly four fifths of them seen once. This clone was counted once. Deletions cut 6 bases from V and 6 bases from J, with 14 bases between. Germline-derived CDR1 and CDR2 are LNHDA and SQIVND (reference sequence). This CDR3 is built from 13 residues. The rearrangement links TRBV19 to TRBJ1-1; D gene uncertain. Source material: PBMCs. The receptor was isolated from a middle-aged man in good health and CMV-seropositive. The DNA of the CDR3 is TGTGCCAGTAGGCGGGGAGCCGCCGCTGAAGCTTTCTTT. Translation: CASRRGAAAEAFF.